The clone carrying this T cell receptor (beta chain) was seen many times. What it binds is unknown. Germline loops: CDR1 SGHAT, CDR2 FQNNGV. V was shortened by 5 bases and J by 0 bases, with 11 bases between the two germline ends. The CDR3 consists of 15 residues. A single record per CDR3 protein comes from TCRdb applying MiXCR to the multiplex PCR reads. This repertoire shows 75,000 to 100,000 distinct CDR3 sequences, roughly 19% found once; its top ten account for roughly 2.4%. The lymph nodes were axillary draining lymph nodes from breast cancer patients. The data are from a study of breast tumors, draining lymph nodes, adjacent tissues. General study findings and limits: The lymph node origin of tumor T cells was framed as consistent with a hypothesis, not demonstrated. Tumor and nontumor repertoires were significantly more similar in luminal-like than in basal-like breast cancer. Tumor repertoires ranked between lymph nodes and nontumor tissue in diversity, with V and J gene preferences.

What was sequenced was axillary lymph node tissue. This sequence was found in a female donor with breast cancer. Some clones in this sample may be carry-over from other donors' samples. This chain links TRBV11-2 with TRBJ1-3; D gene ambiguous. CDR3 region: CASSQNPVSGNTIYF. CDR3 in DNA: TGTGCCAGCAGCCAAAACCCGGTCTCTGGAAACACCATATATTTT.